Listed here are 15 T cell receptor beta chains from one sample, sequenced in a study of OX40 agonist ivuxolimab in advanced cancers. The repertoire was sequenced with immunoSEQ multiplex PCR; TCRdb's copy has only in-frame clones and lacks some. The repertoire holds fewer than 85,000 clones, around 80% seen once, with around 8.2% in the top ten. Sequencing used CD4+ or CD8+ T cells sorted from blood, obtained in a trial of the OX40 agonist ivuxolimab. The origin of the receptors is an adult with an advanced solid tumor such as melanoma, head and neck, liver or kidney cancer.

The chain has TRBV27 and TRBJ2-6; 9 bases are shared with TRBD1. Trimming removed 5 bases from V and 0 bases from J; junction bases left unmatched: 8. This CDR3 contains 18 residues. In germline, CDR1 is MNHEY, CDR2 SMNVEV (reference sequence). CDR3 DNA sequence: TGTGCCAGCAGTCAGGGGACAGGGATGAGCTCTGGGGCCAACGTCCTGACTTTC. Its protein product is CASSQGTGMSSGANVLTF.

This clone was detected only a few times. This chain connects TRBV6-6 to TRBJ2-3; D gene unclear. V lost 5 bases, J lost 2 bases, and 2 bases lay in between. Germline-derived CDR1 and CDR2 are MNHNY and SVGAGI (reference sequence). The CDR3 sequence is 11 residues long. The CDR3 DNA sequence: TGTGCCAGCAGTATCACAGATACGCAGTATTTT. It codes for CASSITDTQYF.

The chain joins TRBV28 to TRBJ2-3; TRBD2 matches 14 bases. With 4 bases clipped from V and 2 bases from J, the junction kept 26 bases outside the gene matches. Germline loops: CDR1 MDHEN, CDR2 SYDVKM. The CDR3 length is 24 residues. The CDR3 protein is CASSSWYFSEGLAGEGESTDTQYF. As DNA, the CDR3 is TGTGCCAGCAGTTCCTGGTATTTTTCTGAGGGACTAGCGGGAGAGGGGGAATCCACAGATACGCAGTATTTT.

V and J are TRBV28 and TRBJ2-2; D possibly corresponds to TRBD1 (5 bases). Trimming left V 1 base short and J 7 bases short, with 13 bases between. The germline V gene has CDR1 MDHEN and CDR2 SYDVKM. The CDR3 contains 15 residues. CDR3 bases: TGTGCCAGCAGTTTATCCCCCTTAGGGGTCGGGGAGCTGTTTTTT. Translation: CASSLSPLGVGELFF.

This clone was found a few times. This chain connects TRBV7-2 to TRBJ2-1; D is uncertain. V was clipped by 3 bases and J by 4 bases, with 10 bases between them. Germline CDR1 SGHTA, CDR2 FQGNSA. CDR3 length: 14 amino acids. The CDR3, as DNA: TGTGCCAGCAGCTTGGGGTTTCAGTACAATGAGCAGTTCTTC. Amino acid sequence: CASSLGFQYNEQFF.

The chain carries TRBV9 and TRBJ1-1; D might be TRBD1 (6 bases). Trimming removed 0 bases at V and 5 bases at J, with 11 bases between. Germline CDR1 is SGDLS and CDR2 is YYNGEE. This CDR3 region has 14 residues. The CDR3 loop reads CASSVVQGGTEAFF. DNA of the CDR3: TGTGCCAGCAGCGTAGTACAGGGTGGGACTGAAGCTTTCTTT.

In nucleotides, the CDR3 is TGCGCCAGCCGGATAGGGGGCGGCGGCTCCTACGAGCAGTACTTC. It encodes CASRIGGGGSYEQYF. The chain employs TRBV5-1 and TRBJ2-7, with 7 bases identical to TRBD1. Germline CDR1 SGHRS, CDR2 YFSETQ. This CDR3 has 15 residues. V trimming: 7 bases; J trimming: 0 bases; junction bases outside the gene matches: 10.

This chain links TRBV2 with TRBJ1-4; TRBD1 agrees at 10 bases. This CDR3 has 14 residues. Germline lookup yields CDR1 SNHLY and CDR2 FYNNEI. V lost 9 bases, J lost 7 bases, and 8 bases stayed unmatched. The CDR3 loop is CASDRDRGGEKLFF. The CDR3 DNA is TGTGCCAGTGACCGGGACAGGGGCGGTGAAAAACTGTTTTTT.

This clone was recorded once. The J gene is TRBJ2-1, the V gene TRBV6-1; D is perhaps TRBD2 (7 bases). V was clipped by 4 bases and J by 5 bases, with 15 bases between them. The V gene's germline CDR1 is MNHNS and CDR2 SASEGT. The CDR3 covers 15 residues. CDR3 loop: CASSALPGGHNEQFF. For the CDR3, the DNA is TGTGCCAGCAGTGCCCTGCCGGGGGGCCACAATGAGCAGTTCTTC.

The rearrangement joins TRBV29-1 to TRBJ2-5, with TRBD1 matching 9 bases. The germline gives CDR1 SQVTM, CDR2 ANQGSEA. V shed 6 bases, J shed 3 bases, and the junction held 2 bases outside the gene matches. The CDR3 has 12 amino acids. The CDR3 loop reads CSVRTGEETQYF. CDR3 DNA: TGCAGCGTACGGACAGGGGAAGAGACCCAGTACTTC.

This chain joins TRBV18 and TRBJ2-1, with D possibly being TRBD2 (6 bases). The V and J ends lost 1 base and 10 bases respectively, with 14 bases between them. This CDR3 has 14 amino acids. The germline gives CDR1 KGHSH, CDR2 LQKENI. The CDR3: CASSPLTSPGEQFF. In DNA, the CDR3 is TGTGCCAGCTCACCACTTACTAGCCCCGGGGAGCAGTTCTTC. Full variable domain (rest looked up from reference TRBV18 and TRBJ2-1): NAGVMQNPRHLVRRRGQEARLRCSPMKGHSHVYWYRQLPEEGLKFMVYLQKENIIDESGMPKERFSAEFPKEGPSILRIQQVVRGDSAAYFCASSPLTSPGEQFFGPGTRLTVL.

Only a few counts were recorded for this clone. CDR3: CASSWGPYGYTF. The CDR3 nucleotides read TGTGCCAGCAGTTGGGGACCCTATGGCTACACCTTC. The chain employs TRBV6-5 and TRBJ1-2; TRBD1 is a possible D gene (5 bases). The germline CDR1 and CDR2 sequences are MNHEY and SVGAGI. The CDR3 extends over 12 amino acids. V gave up 4 bases and J gave up 4 bases, with 7 bases separating them.

V and J are TRBV4-2 and TRBJ2-7; possible D gene TRBD1, 5 bases. The V gene's germline CDR1 is LGHNA and CDR2 YNFKEQ. This CDR3 is built from 15 residues. With 4 bases removed from V and 1 base from J, the gap between germline ends came to 14 bases. The CDR3, as DNA: TGTGCCAGCAGCCCCTTGGGGCAGGTTTCCTACGAGCAGTACTTC. This translates into CASSPLGQVSYEQYF.

The rearrangement uses TRBV29-1 and TRBJ2-5; the D gene could be TRBD1 or TRBD2 (5 bases each). This CDR3 is built from 10 residues. Between the trimmed V and J ends, which lost 6 bases and 12 bases, there was a span of 14 bases. Germline lookup yields CDR1 SQVTM and CDR2 ANQGSEA. The CDR3 loop is CSVGTAWEYF. CDR3 nucleotide sequence: TGCAGCGTGGGGACGGCGTGGGAGTACTTC. Full variable domain (outside the CDR3, taken from reference TRBV29-1 and TRBJ2-5): SAVISQKPSRDICQRGTSLTIQCQVDSQVTMMFWYRQQPGQSLTLIATANQGSEATYESGFVIDKFPISRPNLTFSTLTVSNMSPEDSSIYLCSVGTAWEYFGPGTRLLVL.

The V call is TRBV18, the J call TRBJ2-1; TRBD1 matches at 8 bases. Unmatched junction bases numbered 8, after V lost 3 bases and J lost 7 bases. Germline CDR1 is KGHSH and CDR2 is LQKENI. The CDR3 covers 15 residues. CDR3: CASSPSGTGGNEQFF. The CDR3 DNA sequence: TGTGCCAGCTCACCTTCGGGAACAGGGGGGAATGAGCAGTTCTTC. The full variable domain, completed using reference TRBV18 and TRBJ2-1, is NAGVMQNPRHLVRRRGQEARLRCSPMKGHSHVYWYRQLPEEGLKFMVYLQKENIIDESGMPKERFSAEFPKEGPSILRIQQVVRGDSAAYFCASSPSGTGGNEQFFGPGTRLTVL.